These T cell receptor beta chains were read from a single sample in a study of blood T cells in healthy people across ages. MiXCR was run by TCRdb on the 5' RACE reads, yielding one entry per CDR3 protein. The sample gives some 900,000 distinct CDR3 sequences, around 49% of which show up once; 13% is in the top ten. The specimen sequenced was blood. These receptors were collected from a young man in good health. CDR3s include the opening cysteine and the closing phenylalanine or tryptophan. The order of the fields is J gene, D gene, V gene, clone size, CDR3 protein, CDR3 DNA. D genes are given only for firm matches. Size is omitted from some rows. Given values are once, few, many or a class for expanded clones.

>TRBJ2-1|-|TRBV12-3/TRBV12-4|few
CASSRVANGNNNEQFF
TGTGCCAGCAGCCGGGTGGCAAACGGCAATAACAATGAGCAGTTCTTC
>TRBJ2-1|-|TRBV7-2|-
CASSARESSYNEQFF
TGTGCCAGCAGCGCCCGGGAGAGCTCCTACAATGAGCAGTTCTTC
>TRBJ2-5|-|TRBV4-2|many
CASSQEGQGLFQETQYF
TGTGCCAGCAGCCAGGAGGGCCAGGGCTTATTCCAAGAGACCCAGTACTTC
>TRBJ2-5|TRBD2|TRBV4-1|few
CASSQASAGEQYF
TGCGCCAGCAGCCAAGCCTCGGCGGGGGAGCAGTACTTC
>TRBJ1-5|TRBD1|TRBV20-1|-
CSARDSRRQGKTQPQHF
TGCAGTGCTAGAGACTCACGGCGACAGGGGAAAACTCAGCCCCAGCATTTT
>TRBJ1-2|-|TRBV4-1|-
CASSLTNARPSYGYTF
TGCGCCAGCAGCCTTACCAATGCCAGACCTAGCTATGGCTACACCTTC
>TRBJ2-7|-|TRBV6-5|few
CASSYSNELSYEQYF
TGTGCCAGCAGTTACTCGAACGAACTTAGCTACGAGCAGTACTTC
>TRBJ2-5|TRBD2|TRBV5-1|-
CASRRGGEQETQYF
TGCGCCAGCCGCCGGGGGGGAGAACAAGAGACCCAGTACTTC
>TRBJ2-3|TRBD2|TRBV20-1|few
CSVAAGGADTQYF
TGCAGTGTGGCGGCGGGGGGAGCGGATACGCAGTATTTT
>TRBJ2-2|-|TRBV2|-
CASRARDKNTGELFF
TGTGCCAGCAGGGCACGGGACAAGAACACCGGGGAGCTGTTTTTT
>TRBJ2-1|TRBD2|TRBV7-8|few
CASSSAASGGHNEQFF
TGTGCCAGCAGCTCCGCTGCTAGCGGGGGTCACAATGAGCAGTTCTTC
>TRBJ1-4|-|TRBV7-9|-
CASSLGAPNEKLFF
TGTGCCAGCAGCTTAGGCGCGCCTAATGAAAAACTGTTTTTT
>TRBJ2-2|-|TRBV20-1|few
CSVRASNTGELFF
TGCAGTGTCCGGGCCTCGAACACCGGGGAGCTGTTTTTT
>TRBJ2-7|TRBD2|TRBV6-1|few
CASVRGGVYEQYF
TGTGCCAGTGTGCGGGGGGGCGTCTATGAGCAGTACTTC
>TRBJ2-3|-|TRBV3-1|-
CASSQDSLGTDTQYF
TGTGCCAGCAGCCAAGACTCGCTCGGCACAGATACGCAGTATTTT
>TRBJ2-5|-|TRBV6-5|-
CASKTQWAAETQYF
TGTGCCAGCAAAACACAGTGGGCGGCGGAGACCCAGTACTTC
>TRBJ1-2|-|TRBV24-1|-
CATSDLLGSGYTF
TGTGCCACCAGTGATTTGCTTGGCAGCGGCTACACCTTC
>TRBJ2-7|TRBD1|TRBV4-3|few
CASSHSGTVGYEQYF
TGCGCCAGCAGCCATTCCGGGACAGTTGGCTACGAGCAGTACTTC
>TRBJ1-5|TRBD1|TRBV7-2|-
CASSADRGSLPQHF
TGTGCCAGCAGCGCAGACAGGGGTAGCCTGCCCCAGCATTTT
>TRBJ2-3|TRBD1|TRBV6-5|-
CASSYLTRTGVADTQYF
TGTGCCAGCAGTTACTTGACCCGCACAGGGGTAGCAGATACGCAGTATTTT